This T cell receptor beta chain was found in a study of lymphopenia after photon versus proton radiotherapy. Regarding this clone: Antigen specificity is unknown.

Regarding the study as a whole: Authors raise, but do not show, better survival with proton therapy.

TCRdb's copy holds only in-frame clones and misses some; the assay was immunoSEQ multiplex PCR. Of roughly 26,000 clones in the sample, more than 75% were seen once. The TCR comes from a man aged 35-49 years with gastric cancer. Sequences were derived from peripheral blood, sampled from a patient treated with photon-based radiotherapy.

The CDR3 spells CAWSVPGVRGYSNQPQHF. CDR3 DNA sequence: TGTGCCTGGAGTGTACCGGGGGTGAGGGGTTATAGCAATCAGCCCCAGCATTTT. The chain combines TRBV30 with TRBJ1-5; the D gene is possibly TRBD1 (5 bases). V was clipped by 0 bases and J by 0 bases, with 18 bases between them. Per the germline V gene, CDR1 is GTSNPN and CDR2 is SVGIG (reference sequence). The CDR3 has 18 amino acids.